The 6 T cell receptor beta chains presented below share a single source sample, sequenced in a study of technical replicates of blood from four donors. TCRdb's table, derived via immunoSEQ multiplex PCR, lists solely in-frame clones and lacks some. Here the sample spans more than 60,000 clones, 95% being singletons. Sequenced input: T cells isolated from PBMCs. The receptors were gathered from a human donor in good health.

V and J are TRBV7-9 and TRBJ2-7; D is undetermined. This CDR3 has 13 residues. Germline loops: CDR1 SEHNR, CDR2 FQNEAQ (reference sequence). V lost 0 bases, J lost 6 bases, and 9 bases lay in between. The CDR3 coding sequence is TGTGCCAGCAGCTTAGCGGCCCTCTCCGAGCAGTACTTC. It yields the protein CASSLAALSEQYF.

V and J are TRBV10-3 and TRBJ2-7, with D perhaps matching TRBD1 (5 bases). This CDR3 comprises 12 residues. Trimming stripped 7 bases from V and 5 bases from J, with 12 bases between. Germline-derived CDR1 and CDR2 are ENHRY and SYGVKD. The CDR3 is CAIKAGPNEQYF. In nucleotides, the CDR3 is TGTGCCATCAAAGCAGGGCCAAACGAGCAGTACTTC.

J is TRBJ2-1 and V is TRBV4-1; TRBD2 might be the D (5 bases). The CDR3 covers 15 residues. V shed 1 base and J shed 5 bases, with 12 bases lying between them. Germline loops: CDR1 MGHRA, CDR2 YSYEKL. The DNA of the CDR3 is TGCGCCAGCAGCCAAGGAGTTACCGGGAACAATGAGCAGTTCTTC. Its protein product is CASSQGVTGNNEQFF.

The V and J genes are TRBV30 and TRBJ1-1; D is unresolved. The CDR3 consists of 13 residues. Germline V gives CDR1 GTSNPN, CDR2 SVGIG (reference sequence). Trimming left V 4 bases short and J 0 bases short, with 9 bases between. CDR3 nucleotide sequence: TGTGCCTGGAACGAGAATATGAACACTGAAGCTTTCTTT. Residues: CAWNENMNTEAFF. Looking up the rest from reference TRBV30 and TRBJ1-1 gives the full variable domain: SQTIHQWPATLVQPVGSPLSLECTVEGTSNPNLYWYRQAAGRGLQLLFYSVGIGQISSEVPQNLSASRPQDRQFILSSKKLLLSDSGFYLCAWNENMNTEAFFGQGTRLTVV.

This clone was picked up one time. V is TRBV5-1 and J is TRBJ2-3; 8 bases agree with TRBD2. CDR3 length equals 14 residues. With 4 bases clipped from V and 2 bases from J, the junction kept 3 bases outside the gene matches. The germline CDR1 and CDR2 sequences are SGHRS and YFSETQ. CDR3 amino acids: CASSAGGNTDTQYF. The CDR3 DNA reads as TGCGCCAGCAGCGCGGGGGGAAACACAGATACGCAGTATTTT. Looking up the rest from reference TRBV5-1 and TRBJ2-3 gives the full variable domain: KAGVTQTPRYLIKTRGQQVTLSCSPISGHRSVSWYQQTPGQGLQFLFEYFSETQRNKGNFPGRFSGRQFSNSRSEMNVSTLELGDSALYLCASSAGGNTDTQYFGPGTRLTVL.

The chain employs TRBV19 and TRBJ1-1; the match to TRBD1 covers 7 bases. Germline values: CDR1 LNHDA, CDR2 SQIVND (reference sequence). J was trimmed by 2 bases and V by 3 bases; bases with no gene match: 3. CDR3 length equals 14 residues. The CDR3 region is CASSIHRGNTEAFF. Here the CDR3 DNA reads TGTGCCAGTAGTATCCACAGGGGTAACACTGAAGCTTTCTTT.